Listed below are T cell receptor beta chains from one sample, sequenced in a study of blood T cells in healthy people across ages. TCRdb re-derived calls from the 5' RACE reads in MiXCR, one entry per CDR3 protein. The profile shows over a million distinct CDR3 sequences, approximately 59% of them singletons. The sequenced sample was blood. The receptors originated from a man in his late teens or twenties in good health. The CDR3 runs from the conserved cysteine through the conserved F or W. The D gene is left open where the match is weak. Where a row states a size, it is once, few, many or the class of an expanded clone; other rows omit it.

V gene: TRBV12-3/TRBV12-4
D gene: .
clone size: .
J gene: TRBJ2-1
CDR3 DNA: TGTGCCAGCAGTTCCCTGAATTTTGCGGGTAATGAGCAGTTCTTC
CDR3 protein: CASSSLNFAGNEQFF

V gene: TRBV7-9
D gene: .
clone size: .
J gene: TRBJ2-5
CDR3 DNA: TGTGCCAGCAGCTTAGGCCCGGAAACCTTCCAAGAGACCCAGTACTTC
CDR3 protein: CASSLGPETFQETQYF

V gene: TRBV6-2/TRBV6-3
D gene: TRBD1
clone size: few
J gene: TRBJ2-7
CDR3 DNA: TGTGCCAGCAGTTTTAGCCGGGACAGAGACCCCTCTCCCCTCTACGAGCAGTACTTC
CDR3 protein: CASSFSRDRDPSPLYEQYF

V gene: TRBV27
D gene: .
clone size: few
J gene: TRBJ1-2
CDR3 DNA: TGTGCCAGCAGACCCGCCCGGGACACGAACTATGGCTACACCTTC
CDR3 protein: CASRPARDTNYGYTF

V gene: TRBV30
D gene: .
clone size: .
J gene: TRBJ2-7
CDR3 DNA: TGTGCCTGGACGCAGGGGCTTACCTACGAGCAGTACTTC
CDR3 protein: CAWTQGLTYEQYF

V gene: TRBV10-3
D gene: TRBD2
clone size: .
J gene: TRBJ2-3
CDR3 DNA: TGTGCCATCAGTGAGTCTGGCGGGGGGACCACAGGTACGCAGTATTTT
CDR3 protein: CAISESGGGTTGTQYF

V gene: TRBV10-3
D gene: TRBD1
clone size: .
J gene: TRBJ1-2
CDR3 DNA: TGTGCCATCAGTACAGGGGGCGAGAACTATGGCTACACCTTC
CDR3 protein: CAISTGGENYGYTF

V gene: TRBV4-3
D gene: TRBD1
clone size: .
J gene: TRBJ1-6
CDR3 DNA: TGCGCCAGCAGCCAAAAGGGACAGGGATATTCACCCCTCCACTTT
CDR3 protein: CASSQKGQGYSPLHF

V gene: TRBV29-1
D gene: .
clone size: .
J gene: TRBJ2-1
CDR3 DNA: TGCAGCGTTGAGCTGGCGGGTGAGCAGTTCTTC
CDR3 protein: CSVELAGEQFF

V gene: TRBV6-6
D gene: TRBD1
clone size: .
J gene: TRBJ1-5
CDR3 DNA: TGTGCCAGCAGTTACGATCCCAGGGGGTTGAATCAGCCCCAGCATTTT
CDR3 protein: CASSYDPRGLNQPQHF

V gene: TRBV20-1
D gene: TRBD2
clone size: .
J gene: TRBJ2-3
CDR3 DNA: TGCAGTGCTGCGACCGGGACTAGCGGAATAGATACGCAGTATTTT
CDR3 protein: CSAATGTSGIDTQYF

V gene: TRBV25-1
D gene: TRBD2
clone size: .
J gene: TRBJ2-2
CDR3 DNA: TGTGCCAGCAGTGAACATACGGGAGGGCCCGGGGAGCTGTTTTTT
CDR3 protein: CASSEHTGGPGELFF

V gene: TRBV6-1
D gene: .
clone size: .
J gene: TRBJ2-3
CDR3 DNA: TGTGCCAGCAGTGAAGCGGGTATTCGGGGAAAGACAGATACGCAGTATTTT
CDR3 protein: CASSEAGIRGKTDTQYF

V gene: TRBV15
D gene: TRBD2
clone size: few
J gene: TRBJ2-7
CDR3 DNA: TGTGCCACCAGCGGATCGGGAGGGACTTACGAGCAGTACTTC
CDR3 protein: CATSGSGGTYEQYF

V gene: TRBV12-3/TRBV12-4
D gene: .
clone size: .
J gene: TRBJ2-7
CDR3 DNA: TGTGCCAGCCAAAAGTACAATGAGCAGTACTTC
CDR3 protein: CASQKYNEQYF

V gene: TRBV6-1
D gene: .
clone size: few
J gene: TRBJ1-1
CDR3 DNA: TGTGCCAGCAGGGTGGGGCCGAACACTGAAGCTTTCTTT
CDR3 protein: CASRVGPNTEAFF

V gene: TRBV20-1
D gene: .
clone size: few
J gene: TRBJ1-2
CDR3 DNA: TGCAGTGCTAGGGTCGAAAGCTACACCTTC
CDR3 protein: CSARVESYTF

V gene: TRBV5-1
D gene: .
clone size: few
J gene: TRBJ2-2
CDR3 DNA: TGCGCCAGCAGCGTATCTCTAAACACCGGGGAGCTGTTTTTT
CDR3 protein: CASSVSLNTGELFF

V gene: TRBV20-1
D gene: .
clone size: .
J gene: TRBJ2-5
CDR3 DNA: TGCAGTGCTAGCTCAGGACCAGGGGTCCGAGGAGAGACCCAGTACTTC
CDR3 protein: CSASSGPGVRGETQYF

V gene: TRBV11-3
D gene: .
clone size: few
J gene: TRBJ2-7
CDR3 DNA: TGTGCCAGCAGCGGAGTGGAAGAAGAGCAGTACTTC
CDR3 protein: CASSGVEEEQYF

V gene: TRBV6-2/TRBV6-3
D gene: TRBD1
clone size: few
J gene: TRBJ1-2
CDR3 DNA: TGTGCCAGCATCGAGACCGGGACAGACTATGGCTACACCTTC
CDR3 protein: CASIETGTDYGYTF

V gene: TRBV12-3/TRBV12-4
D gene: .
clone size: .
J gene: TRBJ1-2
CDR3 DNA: TGTGCCAGCAGCGGAGGGTCGAATGGCTACACCTTC
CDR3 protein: CASSGGSNGYTF

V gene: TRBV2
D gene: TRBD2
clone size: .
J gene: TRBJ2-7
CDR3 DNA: TGTGCCAGCAGCGCGACTAGCGGGAATATCTACGTGCAGTACTTC
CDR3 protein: CASSATSGNIYVQYF

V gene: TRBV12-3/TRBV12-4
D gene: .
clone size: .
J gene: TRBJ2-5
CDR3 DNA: TGTGCCAGCAGTTTCGGCCTAGTAGGGACCCAGTACTTC
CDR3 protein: CASSFGLVGTQYF

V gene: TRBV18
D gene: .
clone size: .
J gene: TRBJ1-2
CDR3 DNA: TGTGCCAGCTCACCTGCGGAAGGTCCGGGCTACACCTTC
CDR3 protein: CASSPAEGPGYTF

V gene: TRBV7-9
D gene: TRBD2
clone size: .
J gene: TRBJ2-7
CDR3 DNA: TGTGCCAGCAGCTCCCCGACTAGCGGGGGGACCTACGAGCAGTACTTC
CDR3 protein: CASSSPTSGGTYEQYF

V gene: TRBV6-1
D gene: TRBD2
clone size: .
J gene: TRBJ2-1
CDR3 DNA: TGTGCCAGCAGTGAGGTTACTAGCGGGGGCCCTTACAATGAGCAGTTCTTC
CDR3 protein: CASSEVTSGGPYNEQFF

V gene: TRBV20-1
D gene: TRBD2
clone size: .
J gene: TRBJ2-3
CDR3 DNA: TGCAGTGCTCCCGGGGTAGCGGGAGGGCGAGATACGCAGTATTTT
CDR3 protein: CSAPGVAGGRDTQYF

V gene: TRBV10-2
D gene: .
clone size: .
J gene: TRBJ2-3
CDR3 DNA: TGCGCCAGCAGTATGACCGGCGGGGATACGCAGTATTTT
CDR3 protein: CASSMTGGDTQYF

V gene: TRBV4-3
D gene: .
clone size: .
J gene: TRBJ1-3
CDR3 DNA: TGCGCCAGCAGCCGTGGAAGGGTCGGTGGAAACACCATATATTTT
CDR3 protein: CASSRGRVGGNTIYF